This T cell receptor beta chain is from a study of identical twins. The ends lost 4 bases at V and 2 bases at J; junction bases unmatched: 3. CDR1 is LNHNV and CDR2 is YYDKDF in the germline V gene (reference sequence). This CDR3 spans 14 amino acids. Study outcomes and limitations: Alpha sequences that were out-of-frame and twin-shared showed an excess of low generation probability. Findings came from cross-sectional statistics, without long-term follow-up of donors.

TCRdb processed the 5' RACE reads anew with MiXCR; each CDR3 protein has one entry. Of around 510,000 distinct CDR3 sequences detected, roughly an eighth appear once; the ten largest clones hold approximately 1%. Turning to this clonotype: Its antigen is not known.

Another study also made use of these data, one on yellow fever vaccine responses in identical twins. From that study: Twins reportedly had a vaccine T cell response that seemed partly convergent, partly personalized.

This clonotype originated in a woman aged 18-29 years in good health. Sample: CD4+ T cells sorted from blood. The chain uses TRBV15 and TRBJ2-3, with 7 bases aligning to TRBD1. Written as DNA, the CDR3 is TGTGCCACCAGCAAGGGACAGACCACAGATACGCAGTATTTT. It codes for CATSKGQTTDTQYF.